These 21 T cell receptor beta chains came from one sample sequenced in a study of control samples from healthy donors and cancer patients. Generated by immunoSEQ multiplex PCR, the TCRdb table keeps only in-frame clones and is missing some. The table shows roughly 130,000 clones, with around 90% occurring only once. What was sequenced was blood. The receptors come from a man between 18 and 35 years old in good health.

Here the CDR3 reads CSASPGGQGGGYTF. The CDR3 nucleotides read TGCAGTGCTAGTCCGGGGGGGCAGGGCGGTGGCTACACCTTC. The chain couples TRBV20-1 to TRBJ1-2, with D tentatively TRBD1 (6 bases). This CDR3 is 14 amino acids long. Germline V gene data show CDR1 as DFQATT and CDR2 as SNEGSKA (reference sequence). V lost 3 bases and J 7 bases, leaving 18 bases between the germline ends.

The rearrangement joins TRBV11-2 to TRBJ1-1; 7 nucleotides line up with TRBD1. Germline values: CDR1 SGHAT, CDR2 FQNNGV. The V and J ends lost 3 bases and 1 base, in that order; junction bases with no gene match: 8. The CDR3 is 16 amino acids. In DNA form, the CDR3 reads TGTGCCAGCAGCTTTGACCGGACAGGTGGGAACACTGAAGCTTTCTTT. Its translation is CASSFDRTGGNTEAFF.

This chain joins TRBV6-6 and TRBJ1-4, with TRBD1 matching 12 bases. From germline, CDR1 is MNHNY and CDR2 SVGAGI (reference sequence). This CDR3 comprises 16 residues. The V gene end was trimmed by 2 bases and the J gene end by 7 bases; junction bases not matched to a gene: 5. CDR3 region: CASSYPGQGATEKLFF. The DNA of the CDR3 is TGTGCCAGCAGTTACCCGGGACAGGGGGCAACTGAAAAACTGTTTTTT.

The V and J genes are TRBV6-5 and TRBJ2-7; TRBD1 aligns across 8 bases. J gave up 5 bases and V 2 bases, and 5 bases lay outside the gene matches. CDR1 is MNHEY, CDR2 SVGAGI, per germline. The CDR3 length is 14 residues. Here the CDR3 reads CASSYGQGADEQYF. As DNA, the CDR3 is TGTGCCAGCAGTTACGGCCAGGGGGCGGACGAGCAGTACTTC.

The chain combines TRBV25-1 with TRBJ2-5; unclear D gene. This CDR3 is built from 12 residues. V was cut by 4 bases and J by 4 bases, with 7 bases left in between. Germline lookup yields CDR1 MGHDK and CDR2 SYGVNS. The CDR3 reads CASSARIETQYF. CDR3 in DNA: TGTGCCAGCAGTGCCCGAATAGAGACCCAGTACTTC.

This chain links TRBV6-6 with TRBJ1-5; 7 nucleotides match TRBD1. The V and J ends lost 5 bases and 7 bases, in that order; junction bases with no gene match: 5. Germline values: CDR1 MNHNY, CDR2 SVGAGI (reference sequence). The CDR3 totals 13 residues. Written as DNA, the CDR3 is TGTGCCAGCAGTCTTCGGACAGGCCAGCCCCAGCATTTT. This gives the protein CASSLRTGQPQHF.

This chain connects TRBV30 to TRBJ1-3; D gene uncertain. Germline V lookup: CDR1 GTSNPN, CDR2 SVGIG (reference sequence). CDR3 size: 11 residues. Trimming stripped 2 bases from V and 5 bases from J, with 4 bases between. The CDR3 nucleotides are TGTGCCTGGAGTAGGAGAAACACCATATATTTT. This sequence encodes CAWSRRNTIYF.

V usage is TRBV2 and J usage is TRBJ2-3, with D perhaps TRBD2 (7 bases). This CDR3 comprises 13 residues. V was clipped by 7 bases and J by 7 bases, with 15 bases between them. Germline V CDR1 and CDR2: SNHLY, FYNNEI. CDR3 bases: TGTGCCAGCATCAGCGCGGGGGCGAATACGCAGTATTTT. It yields the protein CASISAGANTQYF.

The chain combines TRBV12-5 with TRBJ1-2, with D tentatively TRBD1 (5 bases). The germline V gene encodes CDR1 LGHNT and CDR2 FRNRAP. The V end was cut by 0 bases, the J end by 8 bases, with 13 bases between. The CDR3 totals 14 residues. Here the CDR3 reads CASGLVQGRGGYTF. CDR3 DNA: TGTGCTAGTGGTTTGGTGCAGGGTCGAGGAGGCTACACCTTC. Complete variable domain (other parts from reference TRBV12-5 and TRBJ1-2): DARVTQTPRHKVTEMGQEVTMRCQPILGHNTVFWYRQTMMQGLELLAYFRNRAPLDDSGMPKDRFSAEMPDATLATLKIQPSEPRDSAVYFCASGLVQGRGGYTFGSGTRLTVV.

V is TRBV4-1 and J is TRBJ2-7; TRBD1 matches 7 bases. This CDR3 is 13 amino acids long. J was trimmed by 3 bases and V by 5 bases; bases with no gene match: 4. In germline, CDR1 is MGHRA, CDR2 YSYEKL. This chain's CDR3 is CASSYRTGYEQYF. Written as DNA, the CDR3 is TGCGCCAGCAGCTACCGGACAGGCTACGAGCAGTACTTC.

The chain is built from TRBV6-5 and TRBJ1-6; no definite D call. The CDR3 extends over 13 amino acids. V lost 0 bases and J lost 7, with 4 bases in between. Per germline, CDR1 MNHEY and CDR2 SVGAGI. CDR3 protein: CASSYSLNSPLHF. The DNA of the CDR3 is TGTGCCAGCAGTTACTCGCTCAATTCACCCCTCCACTTT.

The chain carries TRBV7-6 and TRBJ1-3; D may be TRBD1 (6 bases). This CDR3 comprises 18 residues. CDR1 is SGHVS and CDR2 is FNYEAQ in the germline V gene. The ends were cut back, 1 base at V and 0 bases at J, with 16 bases in the middle. In DNA, the CDR3 is TGTGCCAGCAGCTTAGGGGGACCCCGCAGGGGCTCTGGAAACACCATATATTTT. Translating gives CASSLGGPRRGSGNTIYF.

The chain couples TRBV5-1 to TRBJ1-2, with 9 positions matching TRBD1. Germline CDR1 is SGHRS and CDR2 is YFSETQ. V gave up 4 bases and J gave up 7 bases; unmatched junction bases: 8. There are 14 residues in the CDR3. In nucleotides, the CDR3 is TGCGCCAGCAGCCCACAGGGGGCTTCGGGTGGCTACACCTTC. Amino acid sequence: CASSPQGASGGYTF.

The gene calls are TRBV10-2 and TRBJ1-2; perhaps TRBD1 as D (5 bases). Germline V gene lookup returns CDR1 WSHSY and CDR2 SAAADI. Trimming removed 4 bases from V and 8 bases from J, with 14 bases in between. The CDR3 sequence is 13 residues long. DNA of the CDR3: TGCGCCAGCAGTGTAGCAGGGCAGCGGGGCTACACCTTC. Amino acid sequence: CASSVAGQRGYTF.

The chain links TRBV11-2 to TRBJ1-1; D gene unclear. From germline, CDR1 is SGHAT and CDR2 FQNNGV. This CDR3 is 13 amino acids long. Trimming cost V 2 bases and J 2 bases, with 6 bases left between them. The CDR3 loop reads CASSLPANTEAFF. CDR3 bases: TGTGCCAGCAGCTTACCGGCAAACACTGAAGCTTTCTTT.

The rearrangement links TRBV15 to TRBJ1-1, with 7 bases that match TRBD1. V shed 0 bases, J shed 0 bases, and the junction held 7 bases outside the gene matches. Germline values: CDR1 LNHNV, CDR2 YYDKDF (reference sequence). CDR3 length: 17 amino acids. CDR3 sequence (DNA): TGTGCCACCAGCAGAGATCGCTTGGGACAGTTGAACACTGAAGCTTTCTTT. It codes for CATSRDRLGQLNTEAFF.

The chain carries TRBV18 and TRBJ2-1; 9 bases are shared with TRBD1. This CDR3 has 16 amino acids. Germline trimming cut 0 bases from V and 3 bases from J; bases unmatched to any gene: 3. Germline V gene sequence: CDR1 KGHSH, CDR2 LQKENI. The CDR3 is CASSPPGQGSYNEQFF. The DNA of the CDR3 is TGTGCCAGCTCACCACCGGGACAGGGCAGCTACAATGAGCAGTTCTTC.

The chain has TRBV2 and TRBJ2-2; D perhaps matches TRBD1 (6 bases). Germline V gene sequence: CDR1 SNHLY, CDR2 FYNNEI. Between the trimmed V and J ends, which lost 4 bases and 7 bases, there was a span of 22 bases. This CDR3 is 17 amino acids long. This CDR3 is CASSANKLGQIRGELFF. CDR3 coding DNA: TGTGCCAGCAGTGCTAACAAATTAGGACAGATCCGCGGGGAGCTGTTTTTT.

The V and J genes are TRBV2 and TRBJ1-3; no firm D call. Trimming pared 2 bases from V and 4 bases from J, leaving 6 bases between. The germline V gene has CDR1 SNHLY and CDR2 FYNNEI. This CDR3 is built from 13 residues. In DNA, the CDR3 is TGTGCCAGCAGTGAACCTGGGGGAAACACCATATATTTT. Translated, it gives CASSEPGGNTIYF.

The V call is TRBV18, the J call TRBJ1-4; D remains ambiguous. Trimming shortened V by 1 base and J by 8 bases, and 2 bases separated the two germline ends. Germline CDR1 KGHSH, CDR2 LQKENI. CDR3 size: 11 residues. The CDR3 reads CASSPREKLFF. The CDR3 DNA reads TGTGCCAGCTCACCACGGGAAAAACTGTTTTTT.

This chain's CDR3 is CASSERAGYGYTF. The CDR3 bases are TGTGCCAGCAGTGAAAGGGCAGGGTATGGCTACACCTTC. This chain connects TRBV6-1 to TRBJ1-2, with D possibly TRBD1 on 5 matching bases. Germline V gene data show CDR1 as MNHNS and CDR2 as SASEGT. V was shortened by 2 bases and J by 5 bases, with 9 bases between the two germline ends. There are 13 residues in the CDR3.